This T cell receptor beta chain appears in the sequencing data of a study of cytomegalovirus exposure and HLA in healthy donors. Whole-study context: The 110 million or so unique TCR beta sequences, from roughly 180 million T cells, were found by an earlier analysis. Around 77 million unique TCRs from HLA-typed donors made up an early data release. The study's findings and limits: TCR beta chains associated with HLA were, in a later analysis, more clonally expanded than equally common others. In an earlier analysis, about 90% or about 30%: the productive usage of most TCR beta V segments.

The PCR used 60 Vbeta and 13 Jbeta primers. TCRdb's copy holds only in-frame clones and misses some; the assay was immunoSEQ multiplex PCR. This specimen shows 180,000 or so clones; the ten leading clones hold approximately 0.72%. V was pared by 7 bases and J by 4 bases, with 8 bases of the junction left unmatched. From germline, CDR1 is WSHSY and CDR2 SAAADI. This CDR3 is 14 amino acids long. With regard to this clone: The antigen is unknown.

The chain recombines TRBV10-2 with TRBJ2-7; 9 bases match TRBD2. This sequence was found in a woman younger than 30 in good health and CMV-seropositive. Specimen: PBMCs. The CDR3 DNA is TGCGCCAGCACGTTAGCGGGAGAGGCGTACGAGCAGTACTTC. Encoded protein: CASTLAGEAYEQYF.